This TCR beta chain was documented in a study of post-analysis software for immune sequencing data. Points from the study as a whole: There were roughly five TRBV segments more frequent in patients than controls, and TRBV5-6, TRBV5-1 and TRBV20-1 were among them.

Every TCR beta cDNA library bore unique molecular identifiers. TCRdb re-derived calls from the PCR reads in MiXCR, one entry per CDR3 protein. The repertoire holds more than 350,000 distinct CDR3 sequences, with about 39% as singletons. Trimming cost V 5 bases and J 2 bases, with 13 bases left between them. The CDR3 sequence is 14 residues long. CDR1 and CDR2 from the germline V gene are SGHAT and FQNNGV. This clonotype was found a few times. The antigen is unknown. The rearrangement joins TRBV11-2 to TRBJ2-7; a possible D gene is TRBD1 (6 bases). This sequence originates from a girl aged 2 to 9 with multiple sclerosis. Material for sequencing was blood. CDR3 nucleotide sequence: TGTGCCAGCAGCAGGCATCAGGGGCCCTACGAGCAGTACTTC. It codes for CASSRHQGPYEQYF.